This TCR beta chain is from a study of T cells in Graves' hyperthyroidism and ophthalmopathy. Overall study findings and caveats: Among clonotypes expanded in thyroid above 0.001, most were also found in blood.

Diagnoses were made from clinical symptoms, serum measures (thyroxine and TRAb), thyroid ultrasound and orbital computed tomography. Germline V CDR1 and CDR2: SEHNR, FQNEAQ (reference sequence). V lost 5 bases, J lost 5 bases, and 19 bases lay in between. The CDR3 sequence is 15 residues long. This clonotype occurred a few times. Its specificity is unknown. Amplified regions were TCR beta CDR3 sequences from RNA transcripts. TCR CDR3 underwent first-round RT-PCR with the HTBI primer set. TCRdb reprocessed the multiplex PCR reads via MiXCR and lists one record per CDR3 protein. The table lists approximately 490,000 distinct CDR3 sequences, approximately 23% of them singletons.

This receptor was taken from a woman aged 65 to 85 with Graves' ophthalmopathy. The gene calls are TRBV7-9 and TRBJ2-7, with D perhaps being TRBD1 or TRBD2 (8 bases each). The sample was blood. The CDR3 spells CASSTYRGTRNEQYF. DNA of the CDR3: TGTGCCAGCAGCACCTACAGGGGGACTAGGAACGAGCAGTACTTC.